This T cell receptor beta chain was identified during a study of T-cell memory formation after mild COVID-19. Turning to the study itself: Clusters were largely donor specific. Study results and caveats: Day 15 to 85 contracting clones showed balanced CD4/CD8; day 15 to 37 expanders favored CD4+. Contracting CD8+ clones were enriched in EMRA, CD4+ mainly in CM and EM.

TCRdb processed the 5' RACE reads anew with MiXCR; each CDR3 protein has one entry. The table lists around 450,000 distinct CDR3 sequences, around 20% of them singletons. With regard to this clonotype: Its target is unknown.

The sequencing sample was made of PBMCs or a T cell subset sorted from them (not recorded which). The clonotype originates from an adult woman who had mild COVID-19 (a few samples of this study predate the infection). Cell type and time point are not known.

In DNA, the CDR3 is TGTGCCAGCAGCCCGGGGACTAGCGGGACCACACGCCAGTTCTTC. This encodes CASSPGTSGTTRQFF. The chain uses TRBV5-4 and TRBJ2-1, with 13 bases that match TRBD2. The CDR3 extends over 15 amino acids. Germline V gives CDR1 SGHNT, CDR2 YYREEE (reference sequence). Trimming took 4 bases from V and 13 from J; bases not matched to a gene: 11.